This TCR beta chain stems from a study of T cells in Graves' hyperthyroidism and ophthalmopathy. Study results and limitations: Using 13 V-J features, a model discriminated ophthalmopathy from stable hyperthyroidism. Expanded thyroid clonotypes (above 0.001) were mostly also found in blood.

RNA transcripts were the template for amplifying TCR beta CDR3 regions. First-round RT-PCR of the TCR CDR3 relied on the HTBI primer set. TCRdb ran MiXCR on the multiplex PCR reads and lists one entry per CDR3 protein. The sample records hundreds of thousands of distinct CDR3 sequences, around 20% being singletons. About this clonotype: Its specificity is unknown.

Exclusion followed for patients with uncontrolled infection, other autoimmune disease, pregnancy or lactation. This sample holds PBMCs from approximately 10 ml fresh peripheral blood. The CDR3 loop spans 16 amino acids. Deletions cut 5 bases from V and 0 bases from J, with 14 bases between. Germline CDR1 is SGHTA and CDR2 is FQGNSA. The clonotype comes from a man younger than 45 with Graves' ophthalmopathy. The specimen was blood. V gene TRBV7-2 combines with J gene TRBJ2-1, with D perhaps TRBD2 (6 bases). CDR3 residues: CASSRLGPSSYNEQFF. The CDR3, as DNA: TGTGCCAGCAGCCGACTAGGTCCTAGCTCCTACAATGAGCAGTTCTTC.